The T cell receptor beta chain described here comes from a study of blood T cells in healthy people across ages. Trimming removed 5 bases at V and 3 bases at J, with 15 bases between. The CDR3 spans 15 residues. Germline V gene lookup returns CDR1 MNHEY and CDR2 SVGEGT. With a J-beta primer mix and a sample-barcoded 5' primer, a second PCR ran roughly 6 to 11 cycles. TCRdb passed the 5' RACE reads through MiXCR, listing each CDR3 protein once. The repertoire holds around 650,000 distinct CDR3 sequences, approximately 29% seen once, with approximately 15% in the top ten. What was sequenced was blood. The source of this sequence is a woman older than 75 in good health. The chain is built from TRBV6-2 or TRBV6-3 and TRBJ2-3; possible D gene TRBD1, 6 bases. The CDR3: CASSTRTTGTDTQYF. As DNA, the CDR3 is TGTGCCAGCAGTACCCGGACGACAGGAACAGATACGCAGTATTTT.